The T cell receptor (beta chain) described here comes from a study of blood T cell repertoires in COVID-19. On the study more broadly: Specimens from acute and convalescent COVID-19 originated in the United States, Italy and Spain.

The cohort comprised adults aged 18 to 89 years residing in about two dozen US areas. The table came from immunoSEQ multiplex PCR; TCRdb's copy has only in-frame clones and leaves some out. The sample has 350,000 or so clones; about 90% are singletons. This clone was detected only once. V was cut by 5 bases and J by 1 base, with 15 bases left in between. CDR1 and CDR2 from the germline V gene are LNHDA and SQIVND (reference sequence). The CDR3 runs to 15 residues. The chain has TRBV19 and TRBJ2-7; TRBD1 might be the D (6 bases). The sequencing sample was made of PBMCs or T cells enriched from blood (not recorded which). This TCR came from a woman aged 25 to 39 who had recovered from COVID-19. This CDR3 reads CASSLNRDGSYEQYF. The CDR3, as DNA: TGTGCCAGTAGTTTGAACAGGGACGGATCCTACGAGCAGTACTTC.